The 23 T cell receptor beta chains below were found in one sample sequenced in a study of OX40 agonist ivuxolimab in advanced cancers. Sequencing was performed with immunoSEQ multiplex PCR; in TCRdb, only in-frame clones are kept and a portion is missing. The table records about 65,000 clones, roughly 84% of them present only once. Material: CD4+ or CD8+ T cells sorted from blood, obtained in a trial of the OX40 agonist ivuxolimab. These receptors all come from an adult with an advanced solid tumor such as melanoma, head and neck, liver or kidney cancer.

The chain uses TRBV11-2 and TRBJ1-2; D remains unclear. Trimming shortened V by 4 bases and J by 5 bases, and 17 bases separated the two germline ends. Germline V gene sequence: CDR1 SGHAT, CDR2 FQNNGV. The CDR3 extends over 15 amino acids. The CDR3 DNA sequence: TGTGCCAGCAGCTCGCCCCGGGTTTCGGGTTATGGCTACACCTTC. Encoded protein: CASSSPRVSGYGYTF.

The V gene is TRBV14, the J gene TRBJ2-7; D ambiguous. V lost 3 bases to trimming and J lost 5 bases, with 14 bases between them. The CDR3 length is 14 residues. Germline values: CDR1 SGHDN, CDR2 FVKESK. Here the CDR3 reads CASSHPGLTNEQYF. The CDR3 DNA is TGTGCCAGCAGCCACCCGGGCCTCACCAACGAGCAGTACTTC.

The chain links TRBV7-9 to TRBJ1-5; maybe TRBD1 (5 bases). Germline V gene lookup returns CDR1 SEHNR and CDR2 FQNEAQ (reference sequence). The CDR3 totals 16 residues. Trimming removed 1 base at V and 2 bases at J, with 12 bases between. The CDR3 DNA sequence: TGTGCCAGCAGCTTAGGCCAGGGCGAAGGCAATCAGCCCCAGCATTTT. This encodes CASSLGQGEGNQPQHF.

This rearrangement joins TRBV30 to TRBJ2-3; 13 nucleotides agree with TRBD2. This CDR3 has 17 amino acids. The ends lost 0 bases at V and 2 bases at J; junction bases unmatched: 5. The V gene's germline CDR1 is GTSNPN and CDR2 SVGIG (reference sequence). CDR3 residues: CAWSVTSGGALTDTQYF. CDR3 DNA: TGTGCCTGGAGTGTAACTAGCGGGGGGGCACTCACAGATACGCAGTATTTT. Filled out from reference TRBV30 and TRBJ2-3, the complete variable domain reads SQTIHQWPATLVQPVGSPLSLECTVEGTSNPNLYWYRQAAGRGLQLLFYSVGIGQISSEVPQNLSASRPQDRQFILSSKKLLLSDSGFYLCAWSVTSGGALTDTQYFGPGTRLTVL.

V and J are TRBV7-3 and TRBJ2-2; 10 nucleotides agree with TRBD2. V shed 8 bases and J 5 bases; nucleotides not matched to a gene: 8. This CDR3 is 15 amino acids long. Per germline, CDR1 SGHTA and CDR2 FQGTGA. The CDR3 DNA sequence: TGTGCCAGCGCAGTTAGCGGGGGGACTACCGGGGAGCTGTTTTTT. Translating gives CASAVSGGTTGELFF.

The J gene is TRBJ1-2, the V gene TRBV5-1; 8 nucleotides line up with TRBD1. The CDR3 covers 14 residues. Germline V lookup: CDR1 SGHRS, CDR2 YFSETQ. Losses at the gene ends were 3 bases for V and 8 bases for J; bases not matched to a gene: 9. CDR3 nucleotide sequence: TGCGCCAGCAGCTCGCAACAGGGGGAGTCGGGCTACACCTTC. This codes for CASSSQQGESGYTF. The variable domain in full, completed from reference TRBV5-1 and TRBJ1-2, reads KAGVTQTPRYLIKTRGQQVTLSCSPISGHRSVSWYQQTPGQGLQFLFEYFSETQRNKGNFPGRFSGRQFSNSRSEMNVSTLELGDSALYLCASSSQQGESGYTFGSGTRLTVV.

V usage is TRBV10-1 and J usage is TRBJ1-3; 7 bases map to TRBD1. V was clipped by 2 bases and J by 3 bases; unmatched bases: 7. The CDR3 runs 16 residues. CDR1 and CDR2 from the germline V gene are WNHNN and SYGVQD (reference sequence). CDR3 nucleotide sequence: TGCGCCAGCAGTGAGAGAACAGGGGATTTTGGAAACACCATATATTTT. It specifies CASSERTGDFGNTIYF.

The chain employs TRBV6-5 and TRBJ1-3, with TRBD1 matching 8 bases. Germline V gives CDR1 MNHEY, CDR2 SVGAGI. The CDR3 sequence is 15 residues long. The V segment lost 6 bases and the J segment 0 bases; nucleotides outside the gene matches: 4. The CDR3 nucleotides read TGTGCCAGCAGCCTGGGACAGGCCTCTGGAAACACCATATATTTT. Translating it yields CASSLGQASGNTIYF.

There are a few counts of this clone. The genes are TRBV4-2 and TRBJ2-2, with D perhaps TRBD1 or TRBD2 (5 bases each). CDR3 size: 14 residues. Germline CDR1 reads LGHNA; CDR2 reads YNFKEQ. The V and J ends lost 0 bases and 6 bases respectively, with 8 bases between them. CDR3: CASSQEGPPGELFF. In DNA form, the CDR3 reads TGTGCCAGCAGCCAAGAGGGACCCCCCGGGGAGCTGTTTTTT.

This chain joins TRBV21-1 and TRBJ2-7; the table's TRBD1 call for D was not verified on the DNA. TRBV21-1 is labeled a pseudogene. The CDR3 spans 14 residues. CDR3 region: CASSLGQGAYEQYF. CDR3 in DNA: TGTGCCAGCAGCCTGGGGCAGGGGGCCTACGAGCAGTACTTC.

This clone was detected only a few times. This chain joins TRBV7-6 and TRBJ2-7, with TRBD2 matching 8 bases. V lost 1 base and J lost 6; bases outside the gene matches: 5. This CDR3 comprises 14 residues. CDR1 and CDR2 from the germline V gene are SGHVS and FNYEAQ. The CDR3 DNA reads TGTGCCAGCAGCTTAGTCCGGGGGGGCGGCGAGCAGTACTTC. Encoded protein: CASSLVRGGGEQYF.

The chain has TRBV11-3 and TRBJ2-1, with D perhaps matching TRBD1 or TRBD2 (5 bases each). Germline V gene data show CDR1 as SGHNT and CDR2 as YENEEA. The CDR3 consists of 14 residues. The germline V and J ends were trimmed by 3 bases and 6 bases, with 12 bases remaining between them. Here the CDR3 DNA reads TGTGCCAGCAGCTTGGGACCCTCCAGCAATGAGCAGTTCTTC. Protein: CASSLGPSSNEQFF.

This chain joins TRBV18 and TRBJ1-2, with 7 bases aligning to TRBD1. V lost 3 bases and J lost 4; bases outside the gene matches: 8. This CDR3 has 15 residues. Germline V gene lookup returns CDR1 KGHSH and CDR2 LQKENI. The CDR3 bases are TGTGCCAGCTCACCCGTTGGGACAGAGAGCTATGGCTACACCTTC. It specifies CASSPVGTESYGYTF.

This clone was observed a single time. The rearrangement links TRBV5-1 to TRBJ2-5, with a weak D call TRBD2 (6 bases). In germline, CDR1 is SGHRS, CDR2 YFSETQ. V lost 2 bases, J lost 7 bases, and 15 bases lay in between. CDR3 length equals 14 residues. The CDR3 is CASSLNAGTPTQYF. The CDR3 region has the DNA TGCGCCAGCAGCTTAAATGCGGGGACGCCGACCCAGTACTTC.

This rearrangement joins TRBV29-1 to TRBJ1-2; 8 nucleotides match TRBD1. Germline V CDR1 and CDR2: SQVTM, ANQGSEA. The CDR3 is made up of 15 amino acids. The ends lost 4 bases at V and 4 bases at J; junction bases unmatched: 11. The CDR3 DNA reads TGCAGCGTTGGCGAGCCAGGGGGCAGGATCTATGGCTACACCTTC. Protein product: CSVGEPGGRIYGYTF.

The genes are TRBV7-8 and TRBJ2-7; possible D gene TRBD1, 6 bases. Germline CDR1 and CDR2: SGHVS and FQNEAQ. This CDR3 comprises 14 residues. Between the trimmed V and J ends, which lost 5 bases and 0 bases, there was a span of 11 bases. The CDR3 loop is CASSPWTASYEQYF. In DNA form, the CDR3 reads TGTGCCAGCAGCCCTTGGACAGCCTCCTACGAGCAGTACTTC.

This clone was counted only a few times. The genes are TRBV4-3 and TRBJ2-7; D is possibly TRBD1 (6 bases). CDR3 length equals 14 residues. V was clipped by 5 bases and J by 4 bases, with 15 bases between them. Looked up from germline, CDR1 is LGHNA and CDR2 is YSLEER. CDR3 loop: CASSSRYRDYEQYF. The CDR3 nucleotides read TGCGCCAGCAGCTCACGTTACAGGGATTACGAGCAGTACTTC.

V is TRBV6-1 and J is TRBJ1-3, with D tentatively TRBD1 (5 bases). V dropped 6 bases and J dropped 2 bases, with 8 bases sitting between them. Germline CDR1 reads MNHNS; CDR2 reads SASEGT. The CDR3 has 13 residues. The CDR3 loop reads CASRRGAGNTIYF. Written as DNA, the CDR3 is TGTGCCAGCAGGCGGGGGGCTGGAAACACCATATATTTT.

This clone was observed a few times. The V gene is TRBV6-6, the J gene TRBJ2-1; 7 bases are a match to TRBD2. This CDR3 comprises 16 residues. Germline assignment: CDR1 MNHNY and CDR2 SVGAGI (reference sequence). The V segment lost 6 bases and the J segment 5 bases; nucleotides outside the gene matches: 13. The CDR3 sequence: CASSQIGGGGDNEQFF. The CDR3 nucleotides are TGTGCCAGCAGCCAGATCGGCGGGGGTGGGGACAATGAGCAGTTCTTC.

This clone was detected only a few times. The chain carries TRBV5-5 and TRBJ1-5; 10 bases align to TRBD1. Germline loops: CDR1 SGHKS, CDR2 YYEKEE (reference sequence). V was clipped by 0 bases and J by 1 base; unmatched bases: 10. The CDR3 consists of 19 residues. The CDR3 DNA follows: TGTGCCAGCAGCTTGGAGGGGGGACAGGGGATGGCGAGCAATCAGCCCCAGCATTTT. Encoded protein: CASSLEGGQGMASNQPQHF.

The gene calls are TRBV10-1 and TRBJ1-2; D gene uncertain. Germline V gene data show CDR1 as WNHNN and CDR2 as SYGVQD (reference sequence). The V and J ends lost 6 bases and 3 bases respectively, with 23 bases between them. The CDR3 covers 17 residues. The CDR3 region has the DNA TGCGCCAGCAGCGCCTCCCTCCTCGAGGTTCCGGACTATGGCTACACCTTC. As protein: CASSASLLEVPDYGYTF.

The count of this clone is one. The V and J genes are TRBV15 and TRBJ1-2; 9 bases map to TRBD1. The ends lost 0 bases at V and 14 bases at J; junction bases unmatched: 10. The CDR3 extends over 14 amino acids. The germline V gene has CDR1 LNHNV and CDR2 YYDKDF (reference sequence). CDR3 sequence: CATSRDVRTGESTF. The CDR3, as DNA: TGTGCCACCAGCAGAGATGTTAGGACAGGGGAGTCTACCTTC.

This clone showed up just a few times. The chain combines TRBV11-2 with TRBJ1-6, with D hard to call. V was pared by 6 bases and J by 7 bases, with 13 bases between. The CDR3 is made up of 14 amino acids. Germline-derived CDR1 and CDR2 are SGHAT and FQNNGV. The CDR3 bases are TGTGCCAGCAGGCTCCCCTGGTGGAATTCACCCCTCCACTTT. Its translation is CASRLPWWNSPLHF.